The TCR beta chain described here comes from a study of Graves' ophthalmopathy and Graves' hyperthyroidism. Study conclusions and caveats: A 13-signature model separated ophthalmopathy from stable hyperthyroidism, reaching around 88% sensitivity and under 82% specificity cross-validated.

This clonotype was picked up a small number of times. Its antigen is still unknown. The length of the CDR3 is 12 residues. Germline values: CDR1 DFQATT, CDR2 SNEGSKA (reference sequence). The trim removed 7 bases at V and 1 base at J, leaving 3 bases unmatched. Scientists amplified the TCR beta CDR3 regions from RNA transcripts. First-round RT-PCR with HTBI primers preceded a second-round multiplex PCR. TCRdb reprocessed the multiplex PCR reads via MiXCR and lists one record per CDR3 protein. The repertoire holds hundreds of thousands of distinct CDR3 sequences, roughly 20% seen once, with more than 5.5% in the top ten. Aged 18 to 65, hyperthyroidism patients had been newly diagnosed, with under 2 months' duration. Other autoimmune diseases, uncontrolled infections, pregnancy or lactation excluded patients from enrollment.

The sample was peripheral blood. This TCR was sampled from a woman in her late teens or twenties with stable Graves' hyperthyroidism. Some clones in this sample may be carry-over from other donors' samples. The chain joins TRBV20-1 to TRBJ1-1; 7 nucleotides align to TRBD1. The CDR3 protein is CSVHRGNTEAFF. The CDR3 coding sequence is TGCAGTGTTCACAGGGGGAACACTGAAGCTTTCTTT.